The clone carrying this T cell receptor beta chain has at least ten counts. Antigen unknown. The data belong to a study of human T cells and chemical hapten exposure. As for the study in general: Upper-back patch tests with 0.01% DPC were read at 6 days.

One entry per CDR3 protein results from TCRdb running MiXCR on the RACE reads. Here the sample spans 82,000 or so distinct CDR3 sequences, around 13% being singletons. Findings and limits, study-wide: No change in TCRs above 1 in 1000 frequency was produced by DPC sensitization.

Germline assignment: CDR1 LGHNA and CDR2 YNFKEQ. Trimming pared 0 bases from V and 4 bases from J, leaving 7 bases between. There are 14 residues in the CDR3. Time point defined: patch test 3, about 24 weeks after DPC sensitization. Treatment noted: therapeutic diphenylcyclopropenone sensitization with weekly scalp DPC. This sequence joins TRBV4-2 and TRBJ2-1, with no clear D. The material sequenced was whole blood, taken in connection with sensitization to the hapten diphenylcyclopropenone (DPC). The TCR sequence derives from a woman in her forties or fifties with alopecia areata. Some clones in this sample may be carry-over from other donors' samples. For the CDR3, the DNA is TGTGCCAGCAGCCAAGAAAACCTTTACAATGAGCAGTTCTTC. Translating gives CASSQENLYNEQFF.